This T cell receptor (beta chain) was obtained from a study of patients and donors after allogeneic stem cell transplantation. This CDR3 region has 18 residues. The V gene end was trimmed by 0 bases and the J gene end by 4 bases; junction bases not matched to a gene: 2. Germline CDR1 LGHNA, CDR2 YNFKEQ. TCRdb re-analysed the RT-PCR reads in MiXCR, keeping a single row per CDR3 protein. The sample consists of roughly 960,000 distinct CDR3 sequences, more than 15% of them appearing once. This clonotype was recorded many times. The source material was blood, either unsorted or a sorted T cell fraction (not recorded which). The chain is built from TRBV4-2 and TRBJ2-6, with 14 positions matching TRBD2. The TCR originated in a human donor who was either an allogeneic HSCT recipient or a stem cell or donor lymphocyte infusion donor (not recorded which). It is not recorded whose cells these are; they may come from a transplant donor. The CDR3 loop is CASSQDGLAGGGANVLTF. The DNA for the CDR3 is TGTGCCAGCAGCCAAGATGGACTAGCGGGAGGCGGGGCCAACGTCCTGACTTTC.